These 18 T cell receptor beta chains originate from one sample sequenced in a study of cytomegalovirus exposure and HLA in healthy donors. PCR primers comprised 60 Vbeta and 13 Jbeta primers. Measured with immunoSEQ multiplex PCR; TCRdb has only the in-frame clones, and not every one. The sample contains about 170,000 clones, 75% of which appear only once. Sequenced: PBMCs. The receptors stem from a woman between 50 and 59 years old in good health and CMV-seropositive.

The chain employs TRBV12-5 and TRBJ2-3; 9 bases are a match to TRBD2. V shed 7 bases, J shed 4 bases, and the junction held 6 bases outside the gene matches. Germline assignment: CDR1 LGHNT and CDR2 FRNRAP. The CDR3 is 14 residues long. In DNA form, the CDR3 reads TGTGCTAGTGCCCTCGGCGGGGGGGCAGATACGCAGTATTTT. Translation gives CASALGGGADTQYF.

CDR3 bases: TGTGCCAGCAGCAAAGGGAGCTTCGACGTCCTGACTTTC. As protein: CASSKGSFDVLTF. The chain joins TRBV7-2 to TRBJ2-6; maybe TRBD2 (5 bases). CDR1 and CDR2 (germline): SGHTA, FQGNSA. The CDR3 sequence is 13 residues long. The germline V and J ends were trimmed by 5 bases and 11 bases, with 13 bases remaining between them. The full variable domain, with the rest looked up from reference TRBV7-2 and TRBJ2-6, is GAGVSQSPSNKVTEKGKDVELRCDPISGHTALYWYRQSLGQGLEFLIYFQGNSAPDKSGLPSDRFSAERTGGSVSTLTIQRTQQEDSAVYLCASSKGSFDVLTFGAGSRLTVL.

The chain couples TRBV27 to TRBJ1-5; 11 positions agree with TRBD1. Germline V gives CDR1 MNHEY, CDR2 SMNVEV (reference sequence). V trimming: 5 bases; J trimming: 5 bases; junction bases outside the gene matches: 5. CDR3 length: 15 amino acids. The CDR3 loop reads CASSPGTGGHQPQHF. As DNA, the CDR3 is TGTGCCAGCAGTCCGGGGACAGGGGGACATCAGCCCCAGCATTTT.

V usage is TRBV7-9 and J usage is TRBJ2-1, with TRBD1 matching 8 bases. The CDR3 spans 15 residues. After removal of 6 bases from V and 10 bases from J, the junction contained 14 bases not matched to a gene. CDR1 and CDR2 (germline): SEHNR, FQNEAQ (reference sequence). The CDR3 DNA is TGTGCCAGCAGACAAAGTGACAGGGGAGCGCACGAGCAGTTCTTC. Protein sequence: CASRQSDRGAHEQFF.

This clone was counted a single time. The chain couples TRBV5-1 to TRBJ2-5, with 8 bases identical to TRBD2. The CDR3 covers 16 residues. The V gene end was trimmed by 0 bases and the J gene end by 0 bases; junction bases not matched to a gene: 4. The V gene's germline CDR1 is SGHRS and CDR2 YFSETQ. The CDR3 nucleotides are TGCGCCAGCAGCTTGGGGGTAGCGGGGTACCAAGAGACCCAGTACTTC. It translates to CASSLGVAGYQETQYF.

As concerns this clone: Other DNA sequences in this specimen translate into the identical CDR3. The chain couples TRBV2 to TRBJ1-5; D ambiguous. V lost 3 bases to trimming and J lost 2 bases, with 8 bases between them. CDR1 is SNHLY and CDR2 is FYNNEI in the germline V gene. The length of the CDR3 is 14 residues. This CDR3 is CASSDRVGNQPQHF. The DNA for the CDR3 is TGTGCCAGCAGTGATAGAGTAGGCAATCAGCCCCAGCATTTT.

The chain links TRBV5-4 to TRBJ1-1; D possibly corresponds to TRBD1 (5 bases). V lost 3 bases to trimming and J lost 4 bases, with 16 bases between them. The CDR3 totals 15 residues. The germline V gene has CDR1 SGHNT and CDR2 YYREEE (reference sequence). The CDR3 bases are TGTGCCAGCAGCTCGCAGGGAGGGGCGGGCACTGAAGCTTTCTTT. It codes for CASSSQGGAGTEAFF. The complete variable domain, with remaining parts taken from reference TRBV5-4 and TRBJ1-1, reads ETGVTQSPTHLIKTRGQQVTLRCSSQSGHNTVSWYQQALGQGPQFIFQYYREEENGRGNFPPRFSGLQFPNYSSELNVNALELDDSALYLCASSSQGGAGTEAFFGQGTRLTVV.

The chain employs TRBV5-1 and TRBJ1-3, with D unresolved. Germline-derived CDR1 and CDR2 are SGHRS and YFSETQ. The V and J ends lost 4 bases and 7 bases respectively, with 12 bases between them. This CDR3 has 13 amino acids. CDR3 sequence: CASSPEPANTIYF. CDR3 sequence (DNA): TGCGCCAGCAGCCCCGAACCTGCGAACACCATATATTTT.

The J gene is TRBJ1-3, the V gene TRBV9; D is possibly TRBD1 (5 bases). Germline assignment: CDR1 SGDLS and CDR2 YYNGEE. The CDR3 is made up of 13 amino acids. Trimming took 3 bases from V and 7 from J, leaving 11 bases between them. The CDR3 reads CASSGGHRNTIYF. The DNA of the CDR3 is TGTGCCAGCAGCGGGGGCCACCGGAACACCATATATTTT.

The chain links TRBV5-6 to TRBJ1-2; 9 bases fit TRBD1. The CDR3 covers 13 residues. V dropped 4 bases and J dropped 10; count of bases not matched to a gene: 8. CDR1 and CDR2 (germline): SGHDT, YYEEEE. The CDR3 sequence is CASSIDRGEVYTF. The CDR3 DNA reads as TGTGCCAGCAGCATTGACAGGGGGGAAGTCTACACCTTC.

The chain carries TRBV28 and TRBJ2-2; D is possibly TRBD2 (5 bases). The CDR3 is 15 amino acids. Per germline, CDR1 MDHEN and CDR2 SYDVKM. V lost 4 bases and J lost 0, with 9 bases in between. CDR3 sequence reads: CASSSLAPNTGELFF. In DNA, the CDR3 is TGTGCCAGCAGTTCCCTAGCCCCGAACACCGGGGAGCTGTTTTTT.

This clone appeared once. V is TRBV7-8 and J is TRBJ1-2; D not certain. With 1 base removed from V and 7 bases from J, the gap between germline ends came to 13 bases. Germline loops: CDR1 SGHVS, CDR2 FQNEAQ. CDR3 length: 14 amino acids. CDR3 DNA: TGTGCCAGCAGCTTAGTTGCAGGCCAAGCTGGCTACACCTTC. This sequence encodes CASSLVAGQAGYTF.

This chain links TRBV6-6 with TRBJ2-2; 12 positions agree with TRBD2. Germline CDR1 and CDR2: MNHNY and SVGAGI (reference sequence). This CDR3 has 16 residues. Losses at the gene ends were 4 bases for V and 4 bases for J; bases not matched to a gene: 4. CDR3 loop: CASSSQTSGGTGELFF. The CDR3 region has the DNA TGTGCCAGCAGTTCCCAGACTAGCGGGGGCACCGGGGAGCTGTTTTTT.

The CDR3 region is CASSVGGNGNQPQHF. CDR3 in DNA: TGTGCCAGCAGCGTAGGAGGGAACGGCAATCAGCCCCAGCATTTT. The V gene is TRBV9, the J gene TRBJ1-5; unclear D gene. The CDR3 loop spans 15 amino acids. Per the germline V gene, CDR1 is SGDLS and CDR2 is YYNGEE. Between the trimmed V and J ends, which lost 0 bases and 2 bases, there was a span of 9 bases.

The chain links TRBV5-4 to TRBJ2-3; 8 positions agree with TRBD2. This CDR3 spans 16 amino acids. Per germline, CDR1 SGHNT and CDR2 YYREEE (reference sequence). Trimming at V came to 3 bases and at J to 0 bases, leaving 6 bases not matched to a gene. DNA of the CDR3: TGTGCCAGCAGCTCCGGACTAGCTCCCAGCACAGATACGCAGTATTTT. This encodes CASSSGLAPSTDTQYF.

This clone was counted only a few times. The gene calls are TRBV10-3 and TRBJ2-6; maybe TRBD2 (6 bases). CDR3 length: 15 amino acids. Per germline, CDR1 ENHRY and CDR2 SYGVKD. The V gene lost 10 bases and the J gene lost 2 bases, with 15 bases spanning the gap. CDR3 residues: CATNQGGTGANVLTF. The CDR3 bases are TGTGCCACCAATCAAGGAGGGACTGGGGCCAACGTCCTGACTTTC.

V usage is TRBV7-6 and J usage is TRBJ2-3, with D possibly matching TRBD1 (5 bases). This CDR3 comprises 14 residues. Germline V CDR1 and CDR2: SGHVS, FNYEAQ. V was clipped by 5 bases and J by 2 bases, with 11 bases between them. The CDR3 region has the DNA TGTGCCAGCAGCCCGACAGTATACACAGATACGCAGTATTTT. It is translated as CASSPTVYTDTQYF. Looking up the rest from reference TRBV7-6 and TRBJ2-3 gives the full variable domain: GAGVSQSPRYKVTKRGQDVALRCDPISGHVSLYWYRQALGQGPEFLTYFNYEAQQDKSGLPNDRFSAERPEGSISTLTIQRTEQRDSAMYRCASSPTVYTDTQYFGPGTRLTVL.

This chain uses TRBV5-4 with TRBJ2-2, with 11 bases lining up with TRBD2. Germline V gives CDR1 SGHNT, CDR2 YYREEE (reference sequence). CDR3 length equals 16 residues. V lost 6 bases and J lost 4; bases outside the gene matches: 8. CDR3 coding DNA: TGTGCCAGCACCCTTAGCGGGGGGGCAACCACCGGGGAGCTGTTTTTT. Amino acid sequence: CASTLSGGATTGELFF. Full variable domain (rest looked up from reference TRBV5-4 and TRBJ2-2): ETGVTQSPTHLIKTRGQQVTLRCSSQSGHNTVSWYQQALGQGPQFIFQYYREEENGRGNFPPRFSGLQFPNYSSELNVNALELDDSALYLCASTLSGGATTGELFFGEGSRLTVL.